Each of the 30 T cell receptor beta chains below was sequenced from the same sample in a study of metastatic and nonmetastatic thyroid tumors. Treatment of any kind had been given to no patient before thyroid surgery. TCRdb reprocessed the PCR reads via MiXCR. This table holds some 33,000 clones, about a fifth found once. The sample was tumor tissue. The receptors shown here come from a male donor with papillary thyroid cancer or a benign thyroid nodule (not recorded which). Some clones in this sample may be carry-over from other donors' samples.

This clone counts as medium-sized. This sequence joins TRBV27 and TRBJ2-7; 13 nucleotides match TRBD2. This CDR3 has 17 amino acids. Looked up from germline, CDR1 is MNHEY and CDR2 is SMNVEV (reference sequence). The junction had 9 bases not matched to a gene; V was cut back by 5 bases and J by 2 bases. The CDR3 reads CASSGRTSGSNTYEQYF. The CDR3, as DNA: TGTGCCAGCAGTGGGAGGACTAGCGGGAGTAACACCTACGAGCAGTACTTC.

With respect to this clone: This may be a read error, as it is one base from a much larger clone. The sample carries other DNA sequences with the same CDR3. The CDR3 region has the DNA TGTGCCAGTAGCTTAGCGACTAGCGGGAATTGGGGCACAGATACGCAGTATTTT. The encoded protein is CASSLATSGNWGTDTQYF. The chain recombines TRBV5-6 with TRBJ2-3; the match to TRBD2 covers 11 bases. Per germline, CDR1 SGHDT and CDR2 YYEEEE. The CDR3 contains 18 residues.

On this clone: Its ends do not fully match the called genes, so a read error is possible. This chain joins TRBV20-1 and TRBJ2-1; 13 bases match TRBD2. Germline V gives CDR1 DFQATT, CDR2 SNEGSKA (reference sequence). This CDR3 contains 15 residues. The DNA for the CDR3 is TGCGGTGCTCCTCGTACTAGCGGGAGGGAGGATGAGCAGTTCTTC. This translates into CGAPRTSGREDEQFF.

The sample holds many counts of this clone. This rearrangement joins TRBV19 to TRBJ2-4, with D possibly being TRBD1 (7 bases). Germline CDR1 reads LNHDA; CDR2 reads SQIVND (reference sequence). V was shortened by 6 bases and J by 6 bases, with 18 bases between the two germline ends. The CDR3 sequence is 15 residues long. The CDR3 sequence: CASSLPAQGGNIQYF. The CDR3 DNA is TGTGCCAGTAGCCTACCGGCCCAGGGGGGAAACATTCAGTACTTC.

This clone was detected only a few times. A much larger clone lies one base from this, so it may be a read error. The same CDR3 also results from other DNA sequences found in this sample. The chain joins TRBV24-1 to TRBJ2-3; D gene ambiguous. The CDR3 totals 14 residues. Germline V gene sequence: CDR1 KGHDR, CDR2 SFDVKD. CDR3 bases: TGTGCCACCAGTGGGGCTAGAGACACAGATACACAGTATTTT. Translated, it gives CATSGARDTDTQYF.

The rearrangement links TRBV20-1 to TRBJ2-1; 12 bases map to TRBD2. The CDR3 contains 15 residues. The trim removed 8 bases at V and 8 bases at J, leaving 13 bases unmatched. Looked up from germline, CDR1 is DFQATT and CDR2 is SNEGSKA (reference sequence). CDR3 region: CSSPKASGRVDEQFF. CDR3 in DNA: TGCAGTAGTCCGAAGGCTAGCGGGAGGGTAGATGAGCAGTTCTTC.

As for this clone: The final CDR3 position lacks the conserved phenylalanine or tryptophan, pointing to a likely read error. The genes are TRBV2 and TRBJ2-7; 8 positions match TRBD1. The CDR3 runs to 16 residues. Germline assignment: CDR1 SNHLY and CDR2 FYNNEI. V shed 5 bases and J 3 bases; nucleotides not matched to a gene: 12. CDR3 in amino acids: CASSPPPGQEHYEQYS. CDR3 in DNA: TGTGCCAGCAGTCCTCCGCCGGGACAGGAACACTACGAGCAGTACTCC.

This clone came up a few times. The chain recombines TRBV6-1 with TRBJ2-2; 10 bases fit TRBD2. J lost 1 base, V lost 7 bases, and 6 bases had no gene match. The CDR3 loop spans 16 amino acids. From germline, CDR1 is MNHNS and CDR2 SASEGT. This chain's CDR3 is CASTLGLAVNTGELFF. In DNA form, the CDR3 reads TGTGCCAGCACCCTAGGACTAGCGGTGAACACCGGGGAGCTGTTTTTT.

This clone has just a few counts. The chain has TRBV6-1 and TRBJ2-1; D unclear. Trimming pared 7 bases from V and 8 bases from J, leaving 12 bases between. Germline V gene data show CDR1 as MNHNS and CDR2 as SASEGT. This CDR3 has 12 residues. The CDR3, as DNA: TGTGCCAGCACCGCCGTAATTGATGAGCAGTTCTTC. This sequence encodes CASTAVIDEQFF.

Within the sample, this clone is medium-sized. The gene calls are TRBV6-6 and TRBJ2-7; D ambiguous. The CDR3 length is 18 residues. V was cut by 0 bases and J by 0 bases, with 18 bases left in between. Germline CDR1 is MNHNY and CDR2 is SVGAGI (reference sequence). The CDR3 loop reads CASSYSIRPPPSSYEQYF. The CDR3 nucleotides read TGTGCCAGCAGTTACTCGATACGTCCCCCCCCGAGCTCCTACGAGCAGTACTTC.

The J gene is TRBJ1-6, the V gene TRBV12-3 or TRBV12-4; the match to TRBD1 covers 9 bases. After removal of 3 bases from V and 3 bases from J, the junction contained 6 bases not matched to a gene. The CDR3 extends over 17 amino acids. The CDR3 coding sequence is TGTGCCAGCAGTTTTGCGTGGGGACAGGGCTATAATTCACCCCTCCACTTT. Translating gives CASSFAWGQGYNSPLHF.

This clone appeared many times. The CDR3 sequence: CASSLADRGALETQYF. CDR3 coding DNA: TGTGCCAGCAGCTTAGCTGACAGGGGGGCATTAGAGACCCAGTACTTC. The chain combines TRBV11-1 with TRBJ2-5; TRBD1 agrees at 9 bases. The length of the CDR3 is 16 residues. Per the germline V gene, CDR1 is SGHAT and CDR2 is FQDESV (reference sequence). V lost 0 bases, J lost 4 bases, and 6 bases stayed unmatched.

About this clone: This sample includes further DNA sequences coding for the same CDR3. This chain uses TRBV28 with TRBJ2-4; 7 positions match TRBD2. J gave up 8 bases and V 2 bases, and 18 bases lay outside the gene matches. The length of the CDR3 is 18 residues. Germline values: CDR1 MDHEN, CDR2 SYDVKM. In DNA, the CDR3 is TGTGCCAGCAGTTTACTGGGAGGGAGGAGAGGCATGAAACACATTCAGTACTTC. Protein sequence: CASSLLGGRRGMKHIQYF.

This clone was seen ten or more times. The V call is TRBV12-3 or TRBV12-4, the J call TRBJ1-3; a weak D match, TRBD1 (6 bases). Trimming removed 2 bases from V and 4 bases from J, with 12 bases in between. This CDR3 contains 15 residues. This CDR3 is CASSLWGARGNTIYF. In DNA form, the CDR3 reads TGTGCCAGCAGTTTATGGGGGGCGAGGGGAAACACCATATATTTT.

This clone occurred many times. J is TRBJ2-3 and V is TRBV7-2; 7 bases agree with TRBD1. Germline values: CDR1 SGHTA, CDR2 FQGNSA. Trimming cost V 4 bases and J 14 bases; bases outside gene matches: 18. The CDR3 sequence is 15 residues long. The CDR3 DNA sequence: TGTGCCAGCAGCTCGCCACCTCCGGCAGGGGGTTTGTGGTATTTT. Its translation: CASSSPPPAGGLWYF.

This clone was found many times. The rearrangement links TRBV20-1 to TRBJ1-1, with a tentative D call TRBD1 (5 bases). Trimming pared 0 bases from V and 0 bases from J, leaving 11 bases between. The CDR3 length is 15 residues. CDR1 and CDR2 from the germline V gene are DFQATT and SNEGSKA (reference sequence). The CDR3 sequence is CSAREPGMMNTEAFF. CDR3 DNA sequence: TGCAGTGCTAGAGAGCCAGGGATGATGAACACTGAAGCTTTCTTT.

This clone was detected a few times. The chain employs TRBV6-6 and TRBJ1-1; D not resolved. In germline, CDR1 is MNHNY, CDR2 SVGAGI (reference sequence). The CDR3 sequence is 16 residues long. With 0 bases removed from V and 0 bases from J, the gap between germline ends came to 11 bases. The CDR3 DNA follows: TGTGCCAGCAGTTACTCGAGGTCAGTCCTGAACACTGAAGCTTTCTTT. It encodes CASSYSRSVLNTEAFF.

This clone was counted ten times or more. The V call is TRBV3-1, the J call TRBJ1-1; D gene ambiguous. Trimming removed 5 bases from V and 1 base from J, with 11 bases in between. This CDR3 contains 14 residues. Per the germline V gene, CDR1 is LGHDT and CDR2 is YNNKEL (reference sequence). CDR3 bases: TGTGCCAGCAGCGAATACTCTCCGAACACTGAAGCTTTCTTT. The encoded protein is CASSEYSPNTEAFF.

This clone was recorded at least ten times. The chain has TRBV19 and TRBJ2-3; D gene uncertain. The CDR3 extends over 14 amino acids. The germline V and J ends were trimmed by 6 bases and 4 bases, with 14 bases remaining between them. Germline assignment: CDR1 LNHDA and CDR2 SQIVND (reference sequence). CDR3 residues: CASRNRALSDTQYF. CDR3 bases: TGTGCCAGTAGAAATAGGGCCCTCTCAGATACGCAGTATTTT.

This clone was detected many times. The chain combines TRBV6-2 or TRBV6-3 with TRBJ1-4; D ambiguous. V gave up 6 bases and J gave up 2 bases, with 10 bases separating them. Germline V gives CDR1 MNHEY, CDR2 SVGEGT. The CDR3 runs to 14 residues. For the CDR3, the DNA is TGTGCCAGCAGATCTACACGTACTAATGAAAAACTGTTTTTT. Residues: CASRSTRTNEKLFF.

The genes are TRBV30 and TRBJ1-5; 7 bases fit TRBD1. The CDR3 runs to 14 residues. Trimming at V came to 3 bases and at J to 7 bases, leaving 9 bases not matched to a gene. Germline lookup yields CDR1 GTSNPN and CDR2 SVGIG (reference sequence). The CDR3 loop reads CAWSLTGSGQPQHF. For the CDR3, the DNA is TGTGCCTGGAGCTTGACAGGGTCAGGGCAGCCCCAGCATTTT.

The V gene is TRBV6-2 or TRBV6-3, the J gene TRBJ2-5; D is perhaps TRBD1 or TRBD2 (6 bases each). The CDR3 runs 18 residues. V was shortened by 2 bases and J by 8 bases, with 27 bases between the two germline ends. The germline CDR1 and CDR2 sequences are MNHEY and SVGEGT. The DNA of the CDR3 is TGTGCCAGCAGTTACGAAATACAATCGGGATCCCCCGGGGGCACCCAGTACTTC. Its translation is CASSYEIQSGSPGGTQYF.

This clone was picked up many times. The J gene is TRBJ1-2, the V gene TRBV6-1, with 8 positions matching TRBD1. V was pared by 6 bases and J by 7 bases, with 1 base of the junction left unmatched. CDR3 length: 11 amino acids. Germline CDR1 is MNHNS and CDR2 is SASEGT. In DNA, the CDR3 is TGTGCCAGCAGGGACAGGGCTGGCTACACCTTC. It yields the protein CASRDRAGYTF.

The sample holds many counts of this clone. The CDR3 spells CASSIGIGQGSNQPQHF. The CDR3 region has the DNA TGTGCCAGTAGTATTGGAATTGGACAGGGCAGCAATCAGCCCCAGCATTTT. V and J are TRBV19 and TRBJ1-5, with 8 positions matching TRBD1. Germline V lookup: CDR1 LNHDA, CDR2 SQIVND (reference sequence). The CDR3 runs to 17 residues. V dropped 3 bases and J dropped 1; count of bases not matched to a gene: 8.

This clone was observed a handful of times. This could be a read error, since a much larger clone is one nucleotide away. This rearrangement joins TRBV12-3 or TRBV12-4 to TRBJ2-7; D unresolved. The CDR3 contains 11 residues. CDR3 protein: CDSSIASEQYF. CDR3 sequence (DNA): TGTGACAGCAGCATAGCTAGCGAGCAGTACTTC.

Points on this clone: Germline is not matched at one junction end, which may reflect a read error. The chain recombines TRBV28 with TRBJ2-5; D gene ambiguous. The germline CDR1 and CDR2 sequences are MDHEN and SYDVKM. This CDR3 contains 16 residues. CDR3 in DNA: TGTGCCAGCAGTTCGCCCCCGTGGGCCGGGCAAGATACCCAGTACTTC. The encoded protein is CASSSPPWAGQDTQYF.

This clone has ten or more counts. The rearrangement joins TRBV9 to TRBJ2-1; 8 bases align to TRBD2. Germline V gene data show CDR1 as SGDLS and CDR2 as YYNGEE. V was clipped by 0 bases and J by 7 bases; unmatched bases: 3. This CDR3 has 14 residues. The CDR3 region is CASSVDQRENEQFF. The CDR3 region has the DNA TGTGCCAGCAGCGTAGACCAGCGGGAGAATGAGCAGTTCTTC.

Comment on this clone: An end of the junction does not agree with germline; a read error may underlie this. V and J are TRBV7-3 and TRBJ2-2; D possibly matches TRBD1 or TRBD2 (5 bases each). The CDR3 is made up of 15 amino acids. Germline values: CDR1 SGHTA, CDR2 FQGTGA. DNA of the CDR3: TGTGCCAGCAGCTTAAACTGGGGGAACACCGGGGAGCTTTTTTTT. Translated, it gives CASSLNWGNTGELFF.

The V and J genes are TRBV30 and TRBJ2-3; no firm D call. Trimming left V 5 bases short and J 1 base short, with 4 bases between. Germline values: CDR1 GTSNPN, CDR2 SVGIG (reference sequence). This CDR3 is 11 amino acids long. The CDR3 coding sequence is TGTGCCTGGGTCGGCACAGATACGCAGTATTTT. Residues: CAWVGTDTQYF.

This clone was counted many times. This chain links TRBV5-4 with TRBJ2-5; D is uncertain. Trimming stripped 0 bases from V and 2 bases from J, with 8 bases between. This CDR3 region has 14 residues. The germline gives CDR1 SGHNT, CDR2 YYREEE (reference sequence). Written as DNA, the CDR3 is TGTGCCAGCAGCTTGGGGCAGGCTCAAGAGACCCAGTACTTC. Amino acid sequence: CASSLGQAQETQYF.